Only one count was recorded for the clone carrying this T cell receptor beta chain. What it recognizes is unknown. V shed 5 bases and J 3 bases; nucleotides not matched to a gene: 4. The CDR3 runs to 14 residues. Germline lookup yields CDR1 KGHSH and CDR2 LQKENI. The record originates from a study of radiotherapy plus CTLA-4 blockade in lung cancer. Study-level points and caveats: Some TCR clones had been derived from tumors. These clones expanded in peripheral blood after radiotherapy plus ipilimumab.

TCRdb keeps only in-frame clones here, not all; method: immunoSEQ multiplex PCR. The sample has some 77,000 clones, approximately 84% seen once. The study gave focal radiation plus ipilimumab CTLA-4 blockade to patients with chemo-refractory metastatic non-small-cell lung cancer. The clonotype originates from a human donor with non-small cell lung cancer who had a partial response to radiotherapy plus ipilimumab. Sequenced material: peripheral blood, taken from a patient treated with radiotherapy plus ipilimumab. The V and J genes are TRBV18 and TRBJ2-3, with 8 bases identical to TRBD2. The CDR3 sequence: CASSEAGGTDTQYF. Written as DNA, the CDR3 is TGTGCCAGCTCAGAGGCGGGAGGTACAGATACGCAGTATTTT.